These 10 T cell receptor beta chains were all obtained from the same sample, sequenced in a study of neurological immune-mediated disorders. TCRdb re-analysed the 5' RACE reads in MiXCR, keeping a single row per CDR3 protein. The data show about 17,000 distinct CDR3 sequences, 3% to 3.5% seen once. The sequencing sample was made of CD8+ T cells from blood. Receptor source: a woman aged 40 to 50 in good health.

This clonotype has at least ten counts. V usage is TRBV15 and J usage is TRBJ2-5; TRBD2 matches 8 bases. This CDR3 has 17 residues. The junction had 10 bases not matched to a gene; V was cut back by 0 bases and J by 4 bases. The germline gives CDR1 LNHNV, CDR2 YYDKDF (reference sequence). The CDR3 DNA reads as TGTGCCACCAGCAGAGAGACCCTAGGTGGACTAGCAGAGACCCAGTACTTC. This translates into CATSRETLGGLAETQYF.

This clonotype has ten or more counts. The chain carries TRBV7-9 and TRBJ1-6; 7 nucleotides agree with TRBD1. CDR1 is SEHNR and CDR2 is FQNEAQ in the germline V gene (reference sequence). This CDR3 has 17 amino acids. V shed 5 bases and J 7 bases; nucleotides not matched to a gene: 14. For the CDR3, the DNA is TGTGCCAGCAGCGCCTCAGGGGGGGGTAGGGAAAATTCACCCCTCCACTTT. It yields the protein CASSASGGGRENSPLHF.

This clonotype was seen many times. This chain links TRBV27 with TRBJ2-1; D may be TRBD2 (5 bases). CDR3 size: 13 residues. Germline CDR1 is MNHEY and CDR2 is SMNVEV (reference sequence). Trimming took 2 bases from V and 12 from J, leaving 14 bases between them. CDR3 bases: TGTGCCAGCAGTTTAGGGTCGGAGGTGTCGCAGTTCTTC. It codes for CASSLGSEVSQFF.

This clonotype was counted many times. The DNA of the CDR3 is TGTGCCAGCAGTTTACGAGAGCGGGAGGGCCTAAAGACCAAAAACATTCAGTACTTC. This gives the protein CASSLREREGLKTKNIQYF. J is TRBJ2-4 and V is TRBV28; 10 bases agree with TRBD2. J gave up 2 bases and V 2 bases, and 12 bases lay outside the gene matches. In germline, CDR1 is MDHEN, CDR2 SYDVKM. The CDR3 covers 19 residues.

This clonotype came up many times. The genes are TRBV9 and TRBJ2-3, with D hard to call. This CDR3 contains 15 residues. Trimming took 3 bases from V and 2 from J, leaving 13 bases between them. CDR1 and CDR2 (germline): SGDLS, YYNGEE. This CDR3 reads CASSADPSNTDTQYF. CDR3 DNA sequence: TGTGCCAGCAGCGCCGACCCATCGAACACAGATACGCAGTATTTT.

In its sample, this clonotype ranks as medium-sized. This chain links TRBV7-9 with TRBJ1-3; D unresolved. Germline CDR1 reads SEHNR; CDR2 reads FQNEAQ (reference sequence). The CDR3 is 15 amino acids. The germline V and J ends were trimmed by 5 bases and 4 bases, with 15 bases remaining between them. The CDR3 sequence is CASSLQAGSGNTIYF. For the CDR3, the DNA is TGTGCCAGCAGCCTCCAGGCGGGGTCGGGAAACACCATATATTTT.

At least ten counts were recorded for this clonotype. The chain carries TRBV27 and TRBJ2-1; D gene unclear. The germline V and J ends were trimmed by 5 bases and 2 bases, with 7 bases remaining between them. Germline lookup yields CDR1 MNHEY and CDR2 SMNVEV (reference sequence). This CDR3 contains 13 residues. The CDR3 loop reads CASSPRAYNEQFF. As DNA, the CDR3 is TGTGCCAGCAGTCCCCGGGCCTACAATGAGCAGTTCTTC.

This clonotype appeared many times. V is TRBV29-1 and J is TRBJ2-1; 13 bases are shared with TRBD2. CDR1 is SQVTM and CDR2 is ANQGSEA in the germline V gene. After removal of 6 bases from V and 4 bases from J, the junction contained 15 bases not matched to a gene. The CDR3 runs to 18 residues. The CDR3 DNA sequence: TGCAGCGTCCCCGTTGATAGACTAGCGGGAGGTTCTTACAATGAGCAGTTCTTC. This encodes CSVPVDRLAGGSYNEQFF.

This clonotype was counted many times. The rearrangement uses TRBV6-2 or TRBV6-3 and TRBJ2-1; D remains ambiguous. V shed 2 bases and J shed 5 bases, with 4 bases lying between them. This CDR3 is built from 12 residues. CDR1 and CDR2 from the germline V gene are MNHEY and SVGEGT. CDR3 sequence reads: CASSYADNEQFF. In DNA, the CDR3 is TGTGCCAGCAGTTACGCCGACAATGAGCAGTTCTTC.

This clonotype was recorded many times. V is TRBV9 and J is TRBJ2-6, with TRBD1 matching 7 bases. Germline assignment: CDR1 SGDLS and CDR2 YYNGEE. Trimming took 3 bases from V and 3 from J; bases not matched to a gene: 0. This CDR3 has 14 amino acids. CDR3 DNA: TGTGCCAGCAGCGGGACAGGTGGGGCCAACGTCCTGACTTTC. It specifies CASSGTGGANVLTF.